A selection of T cell receptor beta chains follows, all from one sample in a study of blood T cell repertoires in COVID-19. Data came from immunoSEQ multiplex PCR; TCRdb stores just in-frame clones and leaves some out. The data hold around 170,000 clones, with approximately 83% observed a single time. The material sequenced was peripheral blood. Source of these receptors: a man aged 45 to 65 with active or convalescent COVID-19. CDR3s include the opening cysteine and the closing phenylalanine or tryptophan. A D gene is named only where the DNA matches it firmly. Not every row has a clone size; where given, it reads once, few, many or a size class.

>-|TRBJ1-1|-|TRBV29-1
CSVETGGRTEAFF
TGCAGCGTTGAAACCGGGGGGAGGACTGAAGCTTTCTTT
>-|TRBJ1-1|-|TRBV5-1
CASSLTGENTEAFF
TGCGCCAGCAGCCTTACAGGTGAGAACACTGAAGCTTTCTTT
>-|TRBJ1-1|-|TRBV29-1
CSGHRDENTEAFF
TGCAGCGGCCACAGGGACGAGAACACTGAAGCTTTCTTT
>-|TRBJ2-2|-|TRBV7-9
CASSQTGSTGELFF
TGTGCCAGCAGCCAAACAGGGAGCACAGGGGAGCTGTTTTTT
>-|TRBJ2-5|TRBD2|TRBV28
CASSLGGGQETQYF
TGTGCCAGCAGTTTAGGGGGGGGCCAAGAGACCCAGTACTTC
>once|TRBJ2-3|-|TRBV11-3
CASSPFSTDTQYF
TGTGCCAGCAGCCCCTTCTCCACAGATACGCAGTATTTT
>-|TRBJ1-1|-|TRBV25-1
CASSEYQEGLEAFF
TGTGCCAGCAGTGAATATCAGGAGGGATTAGAAGCTTTCTTT
>once|TRBJ1-2|TRBD1|TRBV3-1/TRBV3-2
CASRTSGGEDYGYTF
TGTGCCAGCAGGACTTCAGGGGGAGAAGACTATGGCTACACCTTC
>-|TRBJ1-6|-|TRBV4-3
CASSQEWANSPLHF
TGCGCCAGCAGCCAAGAGTGGGCTAATTCACCCCTCCACTTT
>-|TRBJ1-6|-|TRBV4-3
CASSQEPTDNLSPLHF
TGCGCCAGCAGCCAAGAACCAACCGACAACCTTTCACCCCTCCACTTT
>-|TRBJ1-6|-|TRBV5-1
CASSGGTGTYNSPLHF
TGCGCCAGCAGCGGGGGAACCGGGACATACAATTCACCCCTCCACTTT
>-|TRBJ2-4|TRBD2|TRBV6-2/TRBV6-3
CASSPHPGLAGGLAKNIQYF
TGTGCCAGCAGTCCACATCCGGGACTAGCGGGCGGTCTAGCCAAAAACATTCAGTACTTC
>-|TRBJ1-4|-|TRBV7-3
CASSLNVGEKLFF
TGTGCCAGCAGCTTAAACGTCGGTGAAAAACTGTTTTTT
>-|TRBJ2-7|TRBD2|TRBV6-6
CASRRLAADEQYF
TGTGCCAGCAGAAGACTAGCGGCAGATGAGCAGTACTTC
>few|TRBJ1-3|-|TRBV4-2
CASSQDYGSSGNTIYF
TGTGCCAGCAGCCAAGATTACGGGTCCTCTGGAAACACCATATATTTT
>-|TRBJ2-2|-|TRBV24-1
CATSDQGQSTGELFF
TGTGCCACCAGTGACCAGGGACAAAGCACCGGGGAGCTGTTTTTT
>-|TRBJ1-2|-|TRBV7-9
CASSLNSGYGYTF
TGTGCCAGCAGCTTAAACAGTGGGTATGGCTACACCTTC
>-|TRBJ1-2|-|TRBV10-3
CAISEDRIYGYTF
TGTGCCATCAGTGAGGACAGGATCTATGGCTACACCTTC
>-|TRBJ2-7|-|TRBV3-1/TRBV3-2
CASSHLGAKSYEQYF
TGTGCCAGCAGCCACCTAGGGGCCAAATCCTACGAGCAGTACTTC
>-|TRBJ1-5|-|TRBV10-3
CAISEGPGFNQPQHF
TGTGCCATCAGTGAAGGCCCGGGGTTTAATCAGCCCCAGCATTTT
>-|TRBJ1-1|-|TRBV7-9
CASSLSGATEAFF
TGTGCCAGCAGCTTATCAGGGGCCACTGAAGCTTTCTTT
>-|TRBJ1-5|-|TRBV10-3
CAISESPGLQPQHF
TGTGCCATCAGTGAGTCGCCAGGCCTTCAGCCCCAGCATTTT
>-|TRBJ2-5|TRBD1|TRBV27
CASGAGTGPETQYF
TGTGCCAGCGGCGCGGGGACAGGGCCAGAGACCCAGTACTTC
>-|TRBJ1-2|-|TRBV5-1
CASNSFGGRDGGYTF
TGCGCCAGCAATTCTTTCGGGGGGCGAGATGGCGGCTACACCTTC
>-|TRBJ2-2|TRBD1|TRBV5-1
CASSPTGPNTGELFF
TGCGCCAGCAGCCCGACAGGGCCGAACACCGGGGAGCTGTTTTTT
>-|TRBJ2-1|-|TRBV11-2
CASSLVTVEPDNEQFF
TGTGCCAGCAGCTTAGTAACAGTCGAGCCCGACAATGAGCAGTTCTTC
>-|TRBJ1-5|-|TRBV2
CASSDGGRGSSYSNQPQHF
TGTGCCAGCAGTGACGGGGGGCGCGGATCTAGTTATAGCAATCAGCCCCAGCATTTT
>-|TRBJ2-1|TRBD2|TRBV7-3
CASSPGLAGPYNEQFF
TGTGCCAGCAGCCCGGGACTAGCGGGACCCTACAATGAGCAGTTCTTC
>-|TRBJ2-3|-|TRBV7-2
CASSLDRGWGTDTQYF
TGTGCCAGCAGCTTAGATAGGGGGTGGGGCACAGATACGCAGTATTTT